This T cell receptor (beta chain) appears in the sequencing data of a study of PD-L1 blockade in urothelial cancer. The overall study: Samples came from 3 weeks, at the second dose, and 6 weeks into treatment.

The method was immunoSEQ multiplex PCR; TCRdb's version includes in-frame clones alone and lacks a portion of them. This sample has about 15,000 clones, with approximately 88% found just once. The CDR3 spans 15 residues. V gave up 0 bases and J gave up 5 bases; unmatched junction bases: 6. Per the germline V gene, CDR1 is SGHRS and CDR2 is YFSETQ. The source of this sequence is a man aged 65-85 years with urothelial cancer. This material consisted of PBMCs, taken around atezolizumab (anti-PD-L1) treatment. V gene TRBV5-1 combines with J gene TRBJ2-7, with 9 bases fitting TRBD2. The CDR3 region has the DNA TGCGCCAGCAGCTTGGGGGGGACTAGCAACCACGAGCAGTACTTC. Translation: CASSLGGTSNHEQYF.